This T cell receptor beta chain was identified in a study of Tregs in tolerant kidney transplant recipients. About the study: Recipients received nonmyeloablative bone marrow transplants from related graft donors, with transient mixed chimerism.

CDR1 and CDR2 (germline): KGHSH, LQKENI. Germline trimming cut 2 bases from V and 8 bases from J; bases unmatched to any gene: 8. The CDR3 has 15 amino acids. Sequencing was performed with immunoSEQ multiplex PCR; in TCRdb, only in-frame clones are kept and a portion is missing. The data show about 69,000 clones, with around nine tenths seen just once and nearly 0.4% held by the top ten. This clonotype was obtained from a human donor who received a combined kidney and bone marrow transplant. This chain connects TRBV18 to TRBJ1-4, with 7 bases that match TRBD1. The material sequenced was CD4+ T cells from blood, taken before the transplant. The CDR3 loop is CASSPTGTESEKLFF. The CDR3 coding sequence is TGTGCCAGCTCACCAACCGGGACAGAATCAGAAAAACTGTTTTTT.